Presented here are 18 T cell receptor beta chains from one specimen sequenced in a study of blood T cell repertoires in COVID-19. Here immunoSEQ multiplex PCR was the method, and the copy in TCRdb shows in-frame clones only, minus some. The table lists roughly 500,000 clones, roughly 90% of them singletons. The specimen sequenced was PBMCs or T cells enriched from blood (not recorded which). These TCRs come from a woman aged 40-49 years who had recovered from COVID-19.

The genes are TRBV18 and TRBJ2-1; TRBD2 is a possible D gene (5 bases). V was cut by 2 bases and J by 9 bases, with 14 bases left in between. Germline lookup yields CDR1 KGHSH and CDR2 LQKENI. This CDR3 comprises 14 residues. The CDR3 is CASSPGPGVGEQFF. The CDR3 DNA follows: TGTGCCAGCTCACCAGGACCCGGGGTCGGTGAGCAGTTCTTC.

This chain uses TRBV5-6 with TRBJ2-3, with TRBD1 matching over 11 bases. CDR1 and CDR2 from the germline V gene are SGHDT and YYEEEE. The J segment lost 3 bases and the V segment lost 2 bases, leaving 5 bases of the junction unmatched. CDR3 length equals 16 residues. This CDR3 is CASSFWDRGTTDTQYF. The CDR3, as DNA: TGTGCCAGCAGCTTTTGGGACAGGGGGACAACAGATACGCAGTATTTT.

V gene TRBV10-3 combines with J gene TRBJ1-1, with D perhaps TRBD1 (5 bases). Germline CDR1 ENHRY, CDR2 SYGVKD. V lost 5 bases and J lost 2, with 9 bases in between. The CDR3 covers 13 residues. In DNA form, the CDR3 reads TGTGCCATCAGTAAGGACATAAACACTGAAGCTTTCTTT. It specifies CAISKDINTEAFF.

The gene calls are TRBV3-1 (or the pseudogene TRBV3-2) and TRBJ1-1; 9 bases are shared with TRBD1. The CDR3 runs 15 residues. The junction had 12 bases not matched to a gene; V was cut back by 4 bases and J by 9 bases. Germline lookup yields CDR1 LGHDT and CDR2 YNNKEL (reference sequence). CDR3 in amino acids: CASSPGQGFPGKAFF. In nucleotides, the CDR3 is TGTGCCAGCAGCCCGGGACAGGGCTTCCCAGGGAAAGCTTTCTTT.

This sequence joins TRBV11-2 and TRBJ1-4; D is perhaps TRBD1 (6 bases). V dropped 5 bases and J dropped 7 bases, with 14 bases sitting between them. Germline CDR1 and CDR2: SGHAT and FQNNGV. The CDR3 runs to 14 residues. The CDR3 sequence: CASSRRQVGEKLFF. CDR3 DNA: TGTGCCAGCAGCCGCCGACAGGTCGGTGAAAAACTGTTTTTT.

This clone was found once. CDR3: CASSPPGTLGDEQFF. CDR3 nucleotide sequence: TGTGCCAGCAGCCCGCCAGGGACTCTCGGGGATGAGCAGTTCTTC. The gene calls are TRBV3-1 (or the pseudogene TRBV3-2) and TRBJ2-1, with a possible D match to TRBD2 (6 bases). This CDR3 contains 15 residues. Germline V CDR1 and CDR2: LGHDT, YNNKEL (reference sequence). V lost 4 bases and J 8 bases, leaving 18 bases between the germline ends.

The chain combines TRBV7-2 with TRBJ2-7; 7 bases are shared with TRBD2. The CDR3 sequence is 15 residues long. Germline V CDR1 and CDR2: SGHTA, FQGNSA. Trimming at V came to 5 bases and at J to 2 bases, leaving 9 bases not matched to a gene. The CDR3 region is CASSPDSAGAYEQYF. CDR3 nucleotide sequence: TGTGCCAGCAGCCCCGACAGCGCGGGAGCCTACGAGCAGTACTTC.

The J gene is TRBJ2-7, the V gene TRBV3-1 (or the pseudogene TRBV3-2); 9 bases are a match to TRBD2. Unmatched junction bases numbered 13, after V lost 3 bases and J lost 4 bases. This CDR3 contains 17 residues. Germline CDR1 LGHDT, CDR2 YNNKEL (reference sequence). CDR3 sequence (DNA): TGTGCCAGCAGCCACCGATCTAGCGGGGAGGGAACTTACGAGCAGTACTTC. Residues: CASSHRSSGEGTYEQYF.

V is TRBV27 and J is TRBJ2-3; 14 positions agree with TRBD2. V lost 4 bases to trimming and J lost 7 bases; unmatched junction nucleotides: 7. The V gene's germline CDR1 is MNHEY and CDR2 SMNVEV (reference sequence). The length of the CDR3 is 16 residues. CDR3 sequence (DNA): TGTGCCAGCAGTTCACGACTAGCGGGAGGGCTAAATACGCAGTATTTT. Protein sequence: CASSSRLAGGLNTQYF.

The J gene is TRBJ1-4, the V gene TRBV18; possible D gene TRBD1, 5 bases. This CDR3 is built from 16 residues. Looked up from germline, CDR1 is KGHSH and CDR2 is LQKENI. Trimming cost V 2 bases and J 3 bases, with 13 bases left between them. CDR3 protein: CASSPSAQGPNEKLFF. CDR3 nucleotide sequence: TGTGCCAGCTCACCATCAGCTCAGGGTCCTAATGAAAAACTGTTTTTT.

The rearrangement links TRBV13 to TRBJ2-3; 13 bases map to TRBD2. The ends lost 4 bases at V and 2 bases at J; junction bases unmatched: 12. Germline V gene sequence: CDR1 PRHDT, CDR2 FYEKMQ (reference sequence). The CDR3 has 19 amino acids. The chain's CDR3 is CASSSGPGTSGTYTDTQYF. DNA of the CDR3: TGTGCCAGCAGCTCTGGTCCCGGGACTAGCGGGACCTACACAGATACGCAGTATTTT.

This chain connects TRBV5-1 to TRBJ2-7; perhaps TRBD2 as D (6 bases). Germline assignment: CDR1 SGHRS and CDR2 YFSETQ. The V gene lost 4 bases and the J gene lost 7 bases, with 12 bases spanning the gap. The CDR3 spans 12 residues. The CDR3 DNA sequence: TGCGCCAGCAGCATGCCTCGGGGGGAGCAGTACTTC. Amino acid sequence: CASSMPRGEQYF.

In this sample, this clone turned up once. The V and J genes are TRBV10-2 and TRBJ2-7; 9 nucleotides match TRBD2. The junction had 7 bases not matched to a gene; V was cut back by 8 bases and J by 5 bases. Germline V gene lookup returns CDR1 WSHSY and CDR2 SAAADI. The CDR3 loop spans 13 amino acids. The CDR3 loop is CASYGAGGDEQYF. The CDR3 DNA sequence: TGCGCCAGCTACGGAGCGGGAGGTGACGAGCAGTACTTC.

The chain is built from TRBV4-1 and TRBJ2-5, with a possible D match to TRBD1 (7 bases). The ends were cut back, 0 bases at V and 6 bases at J, with 14 bases in the middle. Germline V gives CDR1 MGHRA, CDR2 YSYEKL. This CDR3 has 15 residues. The CDR3 sequence is CASSQEGGGAKTQYF. The CDR3 DNA reads TGCGCCAGCAGCCAAGAAGGAGGGGGCGCGAAGACCCAGTACTTC.

CDR3 sequence: CASQRTGRFNYGYTF. The CDR3 DNA reads as TGTGCCAGCCAGAGGACAGGAAGGTTTAACTATGGCTACACCTTC. The chain joins TRBV21-1 to TRBJ1-2; the tabulated D call, TRBD1, remains unverified against the DNA. TRBV21-1 is listed as a pseudogene. The CDR3 contains 15 residues.

As for this clone: The sample contains more than one DNA sequence encoding this CDR3. This sequence joins TRBV5-1 and TRBJ1-1; 7 positions match TRBD1. The germline CDR1 and CDR2 sequences are SGHRS and YFSETQ. This CDR3 contains 16 residues. The V segment lost 0 bases and the J segment 0 bases; nucleotides outside the gene matches: 5. The CDR3, as DNA: TGCGCCAGCAGCTTGGGGACAGGACTCATGAACACTGAAGCTTTCTTT. This gives the protein CASSLGTGLMNTEAFF. Full variable domain (remainder filled in from reference TRBV5-1 and TRBJ1-1): KAGVTQTPRYLIKTRGQQVTLSCSPISGHRSVSWYQQTPGQGLQFLFEYFSETQRNKGNFPGRFSGRQFSNSRSEMNVSTLELGDSALYLCASSLGTGLMNTEAFFGQGTRLTVV.

About this clone: The junction shows a germline mismatch at one end, possibly a read error. This chain connects TRBV5-5 to TRBJ1-6, with TRBD1 matching over 7 bases. The CDR3 is 15 residues long. CDR1 and CDR2 from the germline V gene are SGHKS and YYEKEE (reference sequence). CDR3 nucleotides: TGTGCCAGCAGTTTGGGAGGGGGCTTGGATTCACCCCTCCACTTT. Translating it yields CASSLGGGLDSPLHF.

The V gene is TRBV9, the J gene TRBJ2-6; no definite D call. The germline gives CDR1 SGDLS, CDR2 YYNGEE. V was shortened by 3 bases and J by 2 bases, with 6 bases between the two germline ends. This CDR3 contains 14 residues. DNA of the CDR3: TGTGCCAGCAGCGACAGAGCTGGGGCCAACGTCCTGACTTTC. Protein product: CASSDRAGANVLTF.